The clone carrying this T cell receptor (beta chain) was detected a few times. This sample is part of a study of cytomegalovirus exposure and HLA in healthy donors. Researchers ran the PCR with 60 Vbeta and 13 Jbeta primers. Here immunoSEQ multiplex PCR was the method, and the copy in TCRdb shows in-frame clones only, minus some. The sample has some 160,000 clones, 75% to 80% seen once. This TCR was recovered from a woman under 40 in good health and CMV-seronegative. Sequencing was performed on PBMCs.

CDR3 region: CASSPGQGNYGYTF. In DNA, the CDR3 is TGTGCCAGCAGCCCGGGACAGGGCAACTATGGCTACACCTTC. This rearrangement joins TRBV7-9 to TRBJ1-2; TRBD1 aligns across 9 bases. Germline CDR1 and CDR2: SEHNR and FQNEAQ (reference sequence). J gave up 2 bases and V 5 bases, and 3 bases lay outside the gene matches. The CDR3 loop spans 14 amino acids.